The clone carrying this TCR beta chain was picked up a small number of times. The data were taken from a study of blood T cell repertoires in COVID-19. Study-wide background: The samples span acute and convalescent COVID-19 from the United States, Italy and Spain.

The CDR3 extends over 14 amino acids. J lost 5 bases, V lost 9 bases, and 10 bases had no gene match. CDR1 is SNHLY, CDR2 FYNNEI, per germline. As originally analysed: Amplification of reference gene primers was used by the study to estimate nucleated cell counts. Using immunoSEQ multiplex PCR, the repertoire was profiled, and TCRdb retains in-frame clones only, with some absent. V and J calls and clone size are given by that table; D and trimming were obtained from the DNA. The sample lists 140,000 or so clones, about 80% occurring once. This chain links TRBV2 with TRBJ2-5; 9 nucleotides align to TRBD2. Specimen: peripheral blood. This receptor was identified in a man aged 45-65 years with acute or convalescent COVID-19. The CDR3 region is CASKTSGGRETQYF. In DNA form, the CDR3 reads TGTGCCAGTAAGACTAGCGGAGGGAGGGAGACCCAGTACTTC.